What follows describes a single TCR beta chain. The source of the sample is a study of molecular identifiers for immune sequencing clone quantification. TCRdb reanalysed the PCR reads using MiXCR and keeps one entry per CDR3 protein. The sample lists 550,000 to 750,000 distinct CDR3 sequences, just under 20% occurring once. The CDR3 runs 16 residues. Germline V gene sequence: CDR1 SQVTM, CDR2 ANQGSEA. The V segment lost 4 bases and the J segment 5 bases; nucleotides outside the gene matches: 15. Researchers sorted naive CD8 T cells as cells that were CD8+CD4-CCR7+CD45RA+. The receptor comes from a human donor in good health. Some libraries in this study had Jurkat cell RNA spiked in. The V call is TRBV29-1, the J call TRBJ1-1; 8 positions match TRBD1. The sequencing input was naive CD8+ T cells from blood, with Jurkat cell RNA spiked in. The subset is: FACS-sorted CD8+CD4-CCR7+CD45RA+ naive T cells. CDR3 in DNA: TGCAGCGTTGCGGGTAGACAGGGGAGTTCGGGGACTGAAGCTTTCTTT. This translates into CSVAGRQGSSGTEAFF.